This TCR beta chain was recorded in a study of PD-L1 blockade in urothelial cancer. On the study more broadly: The patients' atezolizumab therapy, 1,200 mg intravenously every 3 weeks, started in the mid-2010s. Male sex and bladder-origin urothelial cancer were recorded for twenty-five of 29 patients. The median T cell count in blood samples was around 150,000.

Sequencing used immunoSEQ multiplex PCR; TCRdb keeps in-frame clones, though not all of them. This sample has 46,000 or so clones; approximately 83% occur once, and the top ten carry over 9.5%. Germline CDR1 is SGHTA and CDR2 is FQGTGA. V shed 3 bases, J shed 3 bases, and the junction held 6 bases outside the gene matches. This CDR3 is 15 amino acids long. This clone was seen a single time. Time point meaning: peripheral blood 6 weeks after treatment start. The sequenced sample was PBMCs, obtained around atezolizumab (anti-PD-L1) treatment. The rearrangement uses TRBV7-3 and TRBJ2-5; 8 bases are a match to TRBD2. This TCR came from a man in his fifties or sixties with urothelial cancer. The chain's CDR3 is CASSLAGLEKETQYF. The DNA for the CDR3 is TGTGCCAGCAGCTTGGCGGGACTAGAGAAAGAGACCCAGTACTTC.